The 32 T cell receptor beta chains listed next were all sequenced from one sample in a study of cytomegalovirus exposure and HLA in healthy donors. The study ran its PCR with 60 Vbeta and 13 Jbeta primers. TCRdb's copy holds only in-frame clones and misses some; the assay was immunoSEQ multiplex PCR. Here the sample spans 200,000 or so clones, 76% being singletons. Input material: PBMCs. The source is a man aged 18 to 35 in good health and CMV-seronegative.

The rearrangement joins TRBV10-1 to TRBJ2-2; 10 bases fit TRBD2. Per the germline V gene, CDR1 is WNHNN and CDR2 is SYGVQD (reference sequence). With 3 bases clipped from V and 7 bases from J, the junction kept 5 bases outside the gene matches. This CDR3 is built from 15 residues. The CDR3 DNA is TGCGCCAGCAGTGAAGTAGCGGGAGGTATCGGGGAGCTGTTTTTT. This encodes CASSEVAGGIGELFF.

This chain links TRBV11-2 with TRBJ2-4; D is perhaps TRBD1 (6 bases). V was cut by 6 bases and J by 0 bases, with 12 bases left in between. This CDR3 spans 15 amino acids. Germline V gene data show CDR1 as SGHAT and CDR2 as FQNNGV. The CDR3 DNA follows: TGTGCCAGCAGTCCGGGGACACTAGCCAAAAACATTCAGTACTTC. Translated: CASSPGTLAKNIQYF.

This clone was seen more than once but under ten times. The chain joins TRBV30 to TRBJ2-1, with D hard to call. Trimming took off 0 bases at V and 8 bases at J, with 8 bases between the two ends. This CDR3 has 12 residues. Germline-derived CDR1 and CDR2 are GTSNPN and SVGIG (reference sequence). The CDR3 DNA is TGTGCCTGGAGTGTAGAGTTGTATGAGCAGTTCTTC. Translation: CAWSVELYEQFF.

J is TRBJ1-2 and V is TRBV28; 11 bases fit TRBD1. The length of the CDR3 is 11 residues. V shed 10 bases and J 7 bases; nucleotides not matched to a gene: 2. Germline V gene sequence: CDR1 MDHEN, CDR2 SYDVKM. CDR3 sequence: CATGQGVGYTF. The CDR3 DNA is TGTGCCACGGGACAGGGGGTTGGCTACACCTTC.

This clone has only one observation. This sequence joins TRBV2 and TRBJ2-1, with D unclear. Germline values: CDR1 SNHLY, CDR2 FYNNEI. V was cut by 7 bases and J by 3 bases, with 13 bases left in between. CDR3 length: 14 residues. The CDR3 reads CASTQDPVYNEQFF. CDR3 in DNA: TGTGCCAGCACTCAGGATCCCGTCTACAATGAGCAGTTCTTC.

The chain employs TRBV6-1 and TRBJ1-1, with 11 bases that match TRBD1. J was trimmed by 0 bases and V by 3 bases; bases with no gene match: 9. The length of the CDR3 is 18 residues. CDR1 and CDR2 from the germline V gene are MNHNS and SASEGT. This CDR3 reads CASSDQPGTGGMNTEAFF. Written as DNA, the CDR3 is TGTGCCAGCAGTGACCAACCGGGGACAGGGGGGATGAACACTGAAGCTTTCTTT.

The V call is TRBV7-6, the J call TRBJ1-5; D is perhaps TRBD1 (5 bases). V was cut by 5 bases and J by 3 bases, with 14 bases left in between. The germline CDR1 and CDR2 sequences are SGHVS and FNYEAQ. This CDR3 comprises 15 residues. The CDR3 DNA reads TGTGCCAGCAGCCTTACGGACAAGCCCAATCAGCCCCAGCATTTT. It is translated as CASSLTDKPNQPQHF.

There are a few counts of this clone. This rearrangement joins TRBV2 to TRBJ1-2; TRBD1 might be the D (6 bases). The CDR3 is 16 amino acids. Trimming took 6 bases from V and 0 from J, leaving 17 bases between them. Germline CDR1 reads SNHLY; CDR2 reads FYNNEI. Written as DNA, the CDR3 is TGTGCCAGCAGCTATACCTCAGACAGGTCTAACTATGGCTACACCTTC. Encoded protein: CASSYTSDRSNYGYTF.

The chain joins TRBV30 to TRBJ2-2; D might be TRBD1 (6 bases). Germline CDR1 and CDR2: GTSNPN and SVGIG (reference sequence). V dropped 6 bases and J dropped 7 bases, with 27 bases sitting between them. The CDR3 loop spans 17 amino acids. The CDR3, as DNA: TGTGCCTGCCCAACCTTCGGGGCAGGGGATTTTGGCGGGGAGCTGTTTTTT. It codes for CACPTFGAGDFGGELFF.

The rearrangement joins TRBV15 to TRBJ2-7, with a weak D call TRBD2 (6 bases). The CDR3 sequence is 14 residues long. Germline lookup yields CDR1 LNHNV and CDR2 YYDKDF (reference sequence). Trimming cost V 1 base and J 6 bases, with 13 bases left between them. The CDR3 DNA follows: TGTGCCACCAGCAGAGGCGAACTAGCTCTCGAGCAGTACTTC. It yields the protein CATSRGELALEQYF.

The chain recombines TRBV5-1 with TRBJ2-7, with TRBD2 matching 7 bases. V lost 4 bases to trimming and J lost 1 base; unmatched junction nucleotides: 8. Germline V CDR1 and CDR2: SGHRS, YFSETQ. The CDR3 spans 15 residues. The CDR3 DNA is TGCGCCAGCAGCCCTGGGGGGGGAGGGTCCTACGAGCAGTACTTC. It codes for CASSPGGGGSYEQYF.

The chain joins TRBV7-6 to TRBJ1-1; 8 bases agree with TRBD1. V dropped 3 bases and J dropped 1; count of bases not matched to a gene: 1. Germline CDR1 is SGHVS and CDR2 is FNYEAQ. The CDR3 extends over 14 amino acids. CDR3 loop: CASSFGTGNTEAFF. The CDR3, as DNA: TGTGCCAGCAGCTTCGGGACAGGGAACACTGAAGCTTTCTTT.

The chain carries TRBV7-3 and TRBJ2-3, with D unclear. Germline values: CDR1 SGHTA, CDR2 FQGTGA. The CDR3 is made up of 15 amino acids. Trimming took 2 bases from V and 4 from J, leaving 13 bases between them. CDR3 loop: CASSLFSGNADTQYF. DNA of the CDR3: TGTGCCAGCAGCTTATTCTCCGGTAACGCAGATACGCAGTATTTT.

The chain has TRBV27 and TRBJ1-1, with 9 bases aligning to TRBD1. Per germline, CDR1 MNHEY and CDR2 SMNVEV (reference sequence). J was trimmed by 3 bases and V by 6 bases; bases with no gene match: 8. The CDR3 totals 15 residues. The CDR3 spells CASSLPDRGDTEAFF. CDR3 bases: TGTGCCAGCAGCCTCCCGGACAGGGGAGACACTGAAGCTTTCTTT.

The chain combines TRBV5-1 with TRBJ2-4; no clear D. V was pared by 2 bases and J by 1 base, with 7 bases between. The CDR3 spans 14 residues. CDR1 SGHRS and CDR2 YFSETQ come from the germline V gene. DNA of the CDR3: TGCGCCAGCAGCTTAGTCGAGGCCAAAAACATTCAGTACTTC. It yields the protein CASSLVEAKNIQYF.

The genes are TRBV2 and TRBJ2-7; 12 bases agree with TRBD1. Trimming took 8 bases from V and 6 from J; bases not matched to a gene: 5. The CDR3 totals 13 residues. Germline CDR1 and CDR2: SNHLY and FYNNEI. CDR3 sequence reads: CASLGQGAGEQYF. CDR3 sequence (DNA): TGTGCCAGCCTGGGACAGGGGGCCGGCGAGCAGTACTTC.

This clone was observed a single time. The gene calls are TRBV6-6 and TRBJ1-6, with D possibly matching TRBD1 (6 bases). Looked up from germline, CDR1 is MNHNY and CDR2 is SVGAGI (reference sequence). This CDR3 has 14 residues. V lost 10 bases and J 9 bases, leaving 19 bases between the germline ends. The CDR3 is CATSRGQSTSPLHF. The CDR3 nucleotides read TGTGCCACCTCACGGGGACAATCCACTTCACCCCTCCACTTT.

The chain links TRBV7-6 to TRBJ2-5; 7 bases match TRBD2. The closer fit of TRBJ2-7 to the DNA end suggests the J call may be wrong. The CDR3 has 15 amino acids. From germline, CDR1 is SGHVS and CDR2 FNYEAQ. CDR3: CASSLEAGTTYEQYF. CDR3 bases: TGTGCCAGCAGCTTAGAGGCAGGGACTACCTACGAGCAGTACTTC.

J is TRBJ2-3 and V is TRBV27; the D is unclear. Germline CDR1 MNHEY, CDR2 SMNVEV (reference sequence). V lost 4 bases and J 6 bases, leaving 11 bases between the germline ends. The CDR3 spans 13 residues. The CDR3 region is CASSSFQSDTQYF. DNA of the CDR3: TGTGCCAGCAGTTCCTTCCAGTCGGATACGCAGTATTTT.

A few counts support this clone. J is TRBJ1-2 and V is TRBV6-1; possibly TRBD1 for D (6 bases). The CDR3 is 14 residues long. Germline lookup yields CDR1 MNHNS and CDR2 SASEGT. The V end was cut by 2 bases, the J end by 4 bases, with 11 bases between. The CDR3 sequence: CASSERGAAYGYTF. The CDR3, as DNA: TGTGCCAGCAGTGAACGGGGGGCAGCCTATGGCTACACCTTC.

The chain has TRBV27 and TRBJ2-6; D not certain. The V end lost 7 bases, the J end lost 0 bases, and 13 bases lay between the germline ends. The germline CDR1 and CDR2 sequences are MNHEY and SMNVEV (reference sequence). This CDR3 spans 16 amino acids. Written as DNA, the CDR3 is TGTGCCAGCAAGAACAAATTATCCTCTGGGGCCAACGTCCTGACTTTC. This encodes CASKNKLSSGANVLTF. The whole variable domain, remainder taken from reference TRBV27 and TRBJ2-6, is EAQVTQNPRYLITVTGKKLTVTCSQNMNHEYMSWYRQDPGLGLRQIYYSMNVEVTDKGDVPEGYKVSRKEKRNFPLILESPSPNQTSLYFCASKNKLSSGANVLTFGAGSRLTVL.

The chain joins TRBV5-1 to TRBJ2-2, with TRBD2 as a possible D gene (5 bases). The CDR3 length is 14 residues. V lost 4 bases to trimming and J lost 5 bases, with 12 bases between them. The germline V gene has CDR1 SGHRS and CDR2 YFSETQ. CDR3 nucleotides: TGCGCCAGCAGCCCGGGCCCGGGGACCGGGGAGCTGTTTTTT. Its protein product is CASSPGPGTGELFF.

This clone was observed a few times. This sequence joins TRBV6-1 and TRBJ1-4; D not certain. V was shortened by 10 bases and J by 8 bases, with 14 bases between the two germline ends. CDR1 is MNHNS, CDR2 SASEGT, per germline. The CDR3 contains 12 residues. The CDR3 region has the DNA TGTGCCACGATGAAGGCGGCAGAAAAACTGTTTTTT. It yields the protein CATMKAAEKLFF.

The chain combines TRBV5-1 with TRBJ1-3, with a possible D match to TRBD1 (5 bases). The CDR3 is 15 amino acids. In germline, CDR1 is SGHRS, CDR2 YFSETQ. Trimming pared 0 bases from V and 2 bases from J, leaving 9 bases between. CDR3 bases: TGCGCCAGCAGCTTGGAAGGCAGGGCTGGAAACACCATATATTTT. Translated, it gives CASSLEGRAGNTIYF.

For this clone: The junction does not match germline at one end; this may be a read error. In DNA, the CDR3 is TGTGCTAGCAGCTTAGGTCCGGGCGGGACTAGCGGGAGAGATACGCAGTATTTT. Its translation: CASSLGPGGTSGRDTQYF. This sequence joins TRBV7-7 and TRBJ2-3; TRBD2 aligns across 14 bases. Germline V gene data show CDR1 as SSHAT and CDR2 as FNYEAQ (reference sequence). The CDR3 runs to 18 residues.

The chain joins TRBV14 to TRBJ2-7, with D maybe TRBD1 (5 bases). V lost 1 base and J 6 bases, leaving 13 bases between the germline ends. Germline V gene lookup returns CDR1 SGHDN and CDR2 FVKESK. The CDR3 sequence is 14 residues long. The CDR3 bases are TGTGCCAGCAGCCAAGTAAGGCAGGGTGGCGAGCAGTACTTC. This translates into CASSQVRQGGEQYF.

This sequence joins TRBV5-1 and TRBJ2-5; 12 nucleotides match TRBD2. The CDR3 is 16 residues long. With 0 bases clipped from V and 5 bases from J, the junction kept 5 bases outside the gene matches. The germline V gene has CDR1 SGHRS and CDR2 YFSETQ. CDR3 DNA sequence: TGCGCCAGCAGCTTGGGACTAGCGGGAGATTGGGAGACCCAGTACTTC. Its protein product is CASSLGLAGDWETQYF. The full variable domain, its missing parts supplied by reference TRBV5-1 and TRBJ2-5, is KAGVTQTPRYLIKTRGQQVTLSCSPISGHRSVSWYQQTPGQGLQFLFEYFSETQRNKGNFPGRFSGRQFSNSRSEMNVSTLELGDSALYLCASSLGLAGDWETQYFGPGTRLLVL.

This chain connects TRBV1 to TRBJ2-7; the table's D call TRBD2 went unverified against the DNA. TRBV1 is shown as a pseudogene. The CDR3 sequence is 17 residues long. CDR3 bases: TGCACCAGCAGCCAGATAGGGCGGGAGGGCCTGGGGGGCGAGCAGTACTTC. Its translation: CTSSQIGREGLGGEQYF.

This rearrangement joins TRBV5-1 to TRBJ2-5; D is possibly TRBD2 (6 bases). The J call may be wrong; the DNA end is better matched by TRBJ2-7. Germline-derived CDR1 and CDR2 are SGHRS and YFSETQ. This CDR3 has 15 residues. The CDR3 DNA reads as TGCGCCAGCAGCTTGGACTTCGCGGGGACCTACGAGCAGTACTTC. This gives the protein CASSLDFAGTYEQYF.

The count of this clone is one. This chain connects TRBV7-6 to TRBJ2-3; 12 bases map to TRBD2. This CDR3 has 16 amino acids. V lost 4 bases to trimming and J lost 4 bases; unmatched junction nucleotides: 6. From germline, CDR1 is SGHVS and CDR2 FNYEAQ. CDR3 sequence: CASSWRLAGESDTQYF. CDR3 sequence (DNA): TGTGCCAGCAGCTGGAGACTAGCGGGAGAATCAGATACGCAGTATTTT. The full variable domain, its missing parts supplied by reference TRBV7-6 and TRBJ2-3, is GAGVSQSPRYKVTKRGQDVALRCDPISGHVSLYWYRQALGQGPEFLTYFNYEAQQDKSGLPNDRFSAERPEGSISTLTIQRTEQRDSAMYRCASSWRLAGESDTQYFGPGTRLTVL.

V usage is TRBV9 and J usage is TRBJ1-2; 7 positions agree with TRBD1. The CDR3 spans 15 residues. V shed 0 bases and J 4 bases; nucleotides not matched to a gene: 6. CDR1 and CDR2 (germline): SGDLS, YYNGEE. The CDR3 coding sequence is TGTGCCAGCAGCGTAGCGGCAGGGGGTGCCTATGGCTACACCTTC. This codes for CASSVAAGGAYGYTF.

This chain uses TRBV7-9 with TRBJ1-1; tentatively, D is TRBD1 (5 bases). CDR1 SEHNR and CDR2 FQNEAQ come from the germline V gene (reference sequence). CDR3 length equals 13 residues. Deletions cut 0 bases from V and 7 bases from J, with 9 bases between. Here the CDR3 DNA reads TGTGCCAGCAGCTTAGCGGGGGGTTATGAAGCTTTCTTT. Its translation is CASSLAGGYEAFF.